This TCR beta chain stems from a study of T cell responses to AZD1222 COVID-19 vaccine. The repertoire was sequenced with immunoSEQ multiplex PCR; TCRdb's copy has only in-frame clones and lacks some. Here the sample spans around 180,000 clones, approximately 94% being singletons. Deletions cut 2 bases from V and 8 bases from J, with 16 bases between. Germline CDR1 and CDR2: MNHNS and SASEGT. The CDR3 loop spans 15 amino acids. Pooling covered second doses at about 4 or about 12 weeks. Overall study findings and caveats: CD4 TCRs associated with vaccination spanned spike, dominating at 160-218 and 743-854. Among the donors, most were white British and more were female, and clonal diversity was possibly underestimated. Sampling captured repertoires only after the peak T cell response.

As for this clone: Its cognate antigen is unknown.

The sample in question was peripheral blood, obtained 28 days after the second AZD1222 dose. This TCR derives from an adult who received the AZD1222 COVID-19 vaccine. This sequence joins TRBV6-1 and TRBJ2-1, with a weak D call TRBD1 (6 bases). The CDR3 bases are TGTGCCAGCAGTGAAAGCGCAGGGGAAGGACATGAGCAGTTCTTC. It translates to CASSESAGEGHEQFF.